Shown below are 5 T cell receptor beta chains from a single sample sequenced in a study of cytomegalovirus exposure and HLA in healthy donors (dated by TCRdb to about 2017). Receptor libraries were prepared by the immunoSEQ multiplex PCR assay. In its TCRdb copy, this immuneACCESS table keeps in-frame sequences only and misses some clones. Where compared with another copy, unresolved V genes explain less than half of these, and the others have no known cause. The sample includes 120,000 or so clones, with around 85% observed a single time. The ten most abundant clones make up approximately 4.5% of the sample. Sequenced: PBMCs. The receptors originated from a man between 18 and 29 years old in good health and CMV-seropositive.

The CDR3 region has the DNA TGTGCCAGTAGTGAGGACAGGTTGGGCAATCAGCCCCAGCATTTT. Its translation: CASSEDRLGNQPQHF. The V gene is TRBV19, the J gene TRBJ1-5; 7 nucleotides line up with TRBD1. CDR3 length: 15 residues. The germline V gene encodes CDR1 LNHDA and CDR2 SQIVND (reference sequence). The V segment lost 5 bases and the J segment 2 bases; nucleotides outside the gene matches: 6.

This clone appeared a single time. The CDR3 here is CASSGLAGSETQYF. Here the CDR3 DNA reads TGTGCCAGCAGTGGACTAGCGGGGTCAGAGACCCAGTACTTC. The chain uses TRBV27 and TRBJ2-5, with 12 bases lining up with TRBD2. With 5 bases clipped from V and 4 bases from J, the junction kept 2 bases outside the gene matches. The germline V gene has CDR1 MNHEY and CDR2 SMNVEV (reference sequence). This CDR3 comprises 14 residues.

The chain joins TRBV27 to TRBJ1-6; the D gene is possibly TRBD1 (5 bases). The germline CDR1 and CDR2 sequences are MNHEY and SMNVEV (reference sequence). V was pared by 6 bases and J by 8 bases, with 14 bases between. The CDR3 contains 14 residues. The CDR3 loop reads CASRGGTGDSPLHF. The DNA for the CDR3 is TGTGCCAGCAGGGGCGGGACGGGAGATTCACCCCTCCACTTT.

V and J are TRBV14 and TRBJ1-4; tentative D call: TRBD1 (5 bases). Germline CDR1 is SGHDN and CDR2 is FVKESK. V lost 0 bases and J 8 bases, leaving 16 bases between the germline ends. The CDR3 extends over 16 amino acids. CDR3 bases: TGTGCCAGCAGCCAAGATAGGGGCGGGGACTACGAAAAACTGTTTTTT. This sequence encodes CASSQDRGGDYEKLFF.

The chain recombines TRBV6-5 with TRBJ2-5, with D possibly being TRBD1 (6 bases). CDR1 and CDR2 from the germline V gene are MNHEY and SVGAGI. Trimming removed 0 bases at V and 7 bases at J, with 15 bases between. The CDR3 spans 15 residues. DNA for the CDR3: TGTGCCAGCAGTTACTCCGAGGGGGTCACGGCGACCCAGTACTTC. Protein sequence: CASSYSEGVTATQYF.